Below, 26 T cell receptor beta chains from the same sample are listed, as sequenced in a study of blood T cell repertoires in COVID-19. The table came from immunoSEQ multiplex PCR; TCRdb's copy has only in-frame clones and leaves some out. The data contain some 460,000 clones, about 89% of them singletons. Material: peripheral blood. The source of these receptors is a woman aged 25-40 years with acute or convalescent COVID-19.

In DNA form, the CDR3 reads TGTGCCAGCAGACGCGGGCAGGGGGCTAACTATGGCTACACCTTC. As protein: CASRRGQGANYGYTF. The chain has TRBV6-5 and TRBJ1-2, with 7 positions matching TRBD1. The CDR3 sequence is 15 residues long. Germline values: CDR1 MNHEY, CDR2 SVGAGI. Losses at the gene ends were 6 bases for V and 0 bases for J; bases not matched to a gene: 7.

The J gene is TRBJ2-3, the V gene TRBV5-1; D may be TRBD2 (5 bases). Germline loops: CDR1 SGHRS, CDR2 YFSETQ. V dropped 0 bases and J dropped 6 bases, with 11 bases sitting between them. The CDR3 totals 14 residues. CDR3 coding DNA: TGCGCCAGCAGCTTGGTATGGGAGACGGATACGCAGTATTTT. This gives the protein CASSLVWETDTQYF. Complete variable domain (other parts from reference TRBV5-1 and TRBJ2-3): KAGVTQTPRYLIKTRGQQVTLSCSPISGHRSVSWYQQTPGQGLQFLFEYFSETQRNKGNFPGRFSGRQFSNSRSEMNVSTLELGDSALYLCASSLVWETDTQYFGPGTRLTVL.

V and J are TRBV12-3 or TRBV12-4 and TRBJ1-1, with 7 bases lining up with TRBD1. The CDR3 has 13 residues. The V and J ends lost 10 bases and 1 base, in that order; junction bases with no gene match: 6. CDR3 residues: CAIRDRSNTEAFF. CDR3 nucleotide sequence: TGTGCCATCCGGGACAGATCGAACACTGAAGCTTTCTTT.

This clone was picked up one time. The DNA of the CDR3 is TGTGCCAGCAGTTTGGTAGTTTCGGACAGGGGGCAGGAGTCGTACGAGCAGTACTTC. It translates to CASSLVVSDRGQESYEQYF. The chain carries TRBV28 and TRBJ2-7; 11 positions agree with TRBD1. Germline CDR1 is MDHEN and CDR2 is SYDVKM. The CDR3 is 19 amino acids. V shed 3 bases and J 4 bases; nucleotides not matched to a gene: 17.

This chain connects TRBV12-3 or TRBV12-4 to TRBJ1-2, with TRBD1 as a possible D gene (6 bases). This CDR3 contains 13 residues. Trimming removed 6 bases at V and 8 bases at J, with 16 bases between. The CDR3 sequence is CASRTYREGGYTF. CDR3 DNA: TGTGCCAGCAGGACCTACAGGGAGGGCGGCTACACCTTC.

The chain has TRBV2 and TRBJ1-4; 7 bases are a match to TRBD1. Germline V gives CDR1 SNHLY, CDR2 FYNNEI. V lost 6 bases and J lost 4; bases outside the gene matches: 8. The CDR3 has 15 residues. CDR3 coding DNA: TGTGCCAGCAGAGATCGGACAGGCTATAATGAAAAACTGTTTTTT. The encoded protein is CASRDRTGYNEKLFF.

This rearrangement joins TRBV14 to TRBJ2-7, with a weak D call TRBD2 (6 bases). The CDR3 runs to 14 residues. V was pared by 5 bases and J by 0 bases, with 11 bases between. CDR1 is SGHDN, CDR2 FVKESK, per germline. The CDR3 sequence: CASSFGGVSYEQYF. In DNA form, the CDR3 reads TGTGCCAGCAGCTTTGGCGGGGTCTCCTACGAGCAGTACTTC.

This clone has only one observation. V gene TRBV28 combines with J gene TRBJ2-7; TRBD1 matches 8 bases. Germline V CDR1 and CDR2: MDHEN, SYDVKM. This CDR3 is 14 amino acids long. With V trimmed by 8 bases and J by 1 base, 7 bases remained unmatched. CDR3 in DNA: TGTGCCAGCCTGGGACAGGCGGCATCCTACGAGCAGTACTTC. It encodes CASLGQAASYEQYF. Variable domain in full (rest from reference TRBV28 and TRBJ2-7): DVKVTQSSRYLVKRTGEKVFLECVQDMDHENMFWYRQDPGLGLRLIYFSYDVKMKEKGDIPEGYSVSREKKERFSLILESASTNQTSMYLCASLGQAASYEQYFGPGTRLTVT.

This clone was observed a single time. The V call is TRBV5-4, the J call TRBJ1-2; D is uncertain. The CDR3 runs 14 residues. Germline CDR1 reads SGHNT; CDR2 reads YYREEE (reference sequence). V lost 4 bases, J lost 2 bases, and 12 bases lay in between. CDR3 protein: CASSLAHRNYGYTF. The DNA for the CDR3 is TGTGCCAGCAGCCTTGCACATCGAAACTATGGCTACACCTTC.

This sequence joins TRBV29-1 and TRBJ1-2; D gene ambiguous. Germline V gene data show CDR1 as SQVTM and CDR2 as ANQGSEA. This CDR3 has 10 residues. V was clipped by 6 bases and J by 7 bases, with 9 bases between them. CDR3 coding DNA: TGCAGCGTCGGAATAGCTGGCTACACCTTC. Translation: CSVGIAGYTF. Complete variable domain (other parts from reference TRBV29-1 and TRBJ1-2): SAVISQKPSRDICQRGTSLTIQCQVDSQVTMMFWYRQQPGQSLTLIATANQGSEATYESGFVIDKFPISRPNLTFSTLTVSNMSPEDSSIYLCSVGIAGYTFGSGTRLTVV.

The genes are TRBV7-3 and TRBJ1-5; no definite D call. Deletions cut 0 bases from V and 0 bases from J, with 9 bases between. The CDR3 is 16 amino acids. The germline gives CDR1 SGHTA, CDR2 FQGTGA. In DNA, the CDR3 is TGTGCCAGCAGCTTAACGAGGAGAATTAGCAATCAGCCCCAGCATTTT. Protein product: CASSLTRRISNQPQHF.

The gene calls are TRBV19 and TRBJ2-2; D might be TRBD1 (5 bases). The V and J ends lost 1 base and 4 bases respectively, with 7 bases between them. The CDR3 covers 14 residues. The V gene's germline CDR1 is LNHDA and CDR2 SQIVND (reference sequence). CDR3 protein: CASSIAGSTGELFF. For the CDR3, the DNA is TGTGCCAGTAGTATAGCAGGGTCCACCGGGGAGCTGTTTTTT.

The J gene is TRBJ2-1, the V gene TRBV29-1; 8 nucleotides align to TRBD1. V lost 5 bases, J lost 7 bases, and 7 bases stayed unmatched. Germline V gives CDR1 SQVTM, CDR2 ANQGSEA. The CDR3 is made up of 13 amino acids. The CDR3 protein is CSVRGQGLNEQFF. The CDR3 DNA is TGCAGCGTTAGAGGACAGGGACTGAATGAGCAGTTCTTC.

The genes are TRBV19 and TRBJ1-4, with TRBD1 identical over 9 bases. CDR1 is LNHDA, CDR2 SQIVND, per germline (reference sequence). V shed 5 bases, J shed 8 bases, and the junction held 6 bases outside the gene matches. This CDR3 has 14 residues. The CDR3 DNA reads TGTGCCAGTAGTGCAAGGACAGGGGTGGAAAAACTGTTTTTT. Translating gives CASSARTGVEKLFF.

The CDR3 DNA follows: TGTGCCAGCAGACTAGCGGGGGGTTCAGAGACCCAGTACTTC. Protein sequence: CASRLAGGSETQYF. V and J are TRBV2 and TRBJ2-5; TRBD2 agrees at 12 bases. Losses at the gene ends were 6 bases for V and 4 bases for J; bases not matched to a gene: 3. CDR3 size: 14 residues. In germline, CDR1 is SNHLY, CDR2 FYNNEI.

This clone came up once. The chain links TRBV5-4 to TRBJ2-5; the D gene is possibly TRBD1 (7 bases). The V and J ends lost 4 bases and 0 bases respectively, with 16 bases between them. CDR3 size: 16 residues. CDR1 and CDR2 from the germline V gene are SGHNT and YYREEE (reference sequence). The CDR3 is CASSPTGGTDQETQYF. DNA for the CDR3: TGTGCCAGCAGCCCAACAGGCGGGACAGACCAAGAGACCCAGTACTTC.

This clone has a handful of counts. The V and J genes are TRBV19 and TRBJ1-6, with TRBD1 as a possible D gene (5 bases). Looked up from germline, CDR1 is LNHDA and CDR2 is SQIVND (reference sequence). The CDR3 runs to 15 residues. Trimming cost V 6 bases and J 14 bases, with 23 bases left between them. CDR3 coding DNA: TGTGCCAGTAGCTCACAGGCGCCCCTAGTTGGGGCCCTCCACTTT. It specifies CASSSQAPLVGALHF.

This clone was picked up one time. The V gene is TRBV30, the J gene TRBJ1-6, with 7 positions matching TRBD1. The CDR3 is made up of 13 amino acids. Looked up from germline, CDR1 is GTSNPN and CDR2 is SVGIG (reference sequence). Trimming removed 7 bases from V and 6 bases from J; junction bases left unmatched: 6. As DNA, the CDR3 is TGTGCCTCGCACAGGGGAATTAATTCACCCCTCCACTTT. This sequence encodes CASHRGINSPLHF.

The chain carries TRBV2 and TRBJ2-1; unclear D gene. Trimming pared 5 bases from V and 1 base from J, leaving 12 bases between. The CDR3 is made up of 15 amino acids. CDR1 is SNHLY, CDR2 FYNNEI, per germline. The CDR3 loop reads CASSWSEPSYNEQFF. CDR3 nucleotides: TGTGCCAGCAGTTGGTCGGAGCCATCCTACAATGAGCAGTTCTTC.

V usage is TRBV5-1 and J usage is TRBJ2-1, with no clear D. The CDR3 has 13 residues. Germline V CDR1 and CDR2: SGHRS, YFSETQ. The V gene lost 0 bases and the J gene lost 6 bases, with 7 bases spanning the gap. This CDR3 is CASSLEALNEQFF. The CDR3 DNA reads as TGCGCCAGCAGCTTGGAAGCCCTCAATGAGCAGTTCTTC.

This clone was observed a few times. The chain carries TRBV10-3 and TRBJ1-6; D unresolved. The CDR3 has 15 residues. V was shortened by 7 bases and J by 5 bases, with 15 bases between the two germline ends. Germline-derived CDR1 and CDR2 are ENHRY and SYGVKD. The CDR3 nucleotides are TGTGCCATCATTATCGGCAGCGGCGATAATTCACCCCTCCACTTT. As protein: CAIIIGSGDNSPLHF.

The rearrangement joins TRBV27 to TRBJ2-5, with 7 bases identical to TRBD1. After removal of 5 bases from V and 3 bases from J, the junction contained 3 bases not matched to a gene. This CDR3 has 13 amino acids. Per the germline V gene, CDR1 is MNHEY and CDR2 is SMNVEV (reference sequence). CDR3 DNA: TGTGCCAGCAGTCCAGGGGGAGAAGAGACCCAGTACTTC. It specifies CASSPGGEETQYF.

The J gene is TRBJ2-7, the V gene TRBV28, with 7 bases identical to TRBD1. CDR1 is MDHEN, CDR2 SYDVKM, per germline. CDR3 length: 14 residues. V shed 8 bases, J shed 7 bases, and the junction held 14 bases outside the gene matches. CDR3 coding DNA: TGTGCCAGCGTGACAGGGCCGTCCTCTAATGAGCAGTACTTC. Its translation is CASVTGPSSNEQYF.

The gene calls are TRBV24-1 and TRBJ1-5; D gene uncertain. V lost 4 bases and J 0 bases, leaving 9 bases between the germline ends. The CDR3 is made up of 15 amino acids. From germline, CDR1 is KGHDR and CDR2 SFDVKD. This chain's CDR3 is CATSDATGSNQPQHF. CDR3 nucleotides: TGTGCCACCAGTGACGCGACGGGTAGCAATCAGCCCCAGCATTTT.

CDR3 loop: CASSLGEGDRGFYEQYF. Written as DNA, the CDR3 is TGTGCCAGCAGCTTAGGGGAGGGGGACAGGGGGTTCTACGAGCAGTACTTC. The chain joins TRBV11-2 to TRBJ2-7; 11 positions agree with TRBD1. CDR1 is SGHAT, CDR2 FQNNGV, per germline. The CDR3 is 17 residues long. J was trimmed by 3 bases and V by 1 base; bases with no gene match: 8.

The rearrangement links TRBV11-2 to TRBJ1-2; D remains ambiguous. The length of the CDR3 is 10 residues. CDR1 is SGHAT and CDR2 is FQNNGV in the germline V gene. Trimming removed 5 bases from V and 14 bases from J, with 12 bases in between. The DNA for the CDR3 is TGTGCCAGCAGCCAGAGGCAGTTAACCTTC. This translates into CASSQRQLTF.